The rows below give T cell receptor beta chains drawn from one sample of a study of blood T cells in healthy people across ages. In TCRdb, the 5' RACE reads were re-called with MiXCR into one record per CDR3 protein. Of roughly 790,000 distinct CDR3 sequences in the sample, approximately 39% were seen once. The sample consisted of blood. The origin of the receptors is a woman aged 60 to 75 in good health. Both conserved end residues are part of each CDR3. Each record gives: CDR3 length, J gene, V gene, D gene, clone size, CDR3 protein, CDR3 DNA. The D gene is left open where the match is weak. Where a row states a size, it is once, few, many or the class of an expanded clone; other rows omit it.

>13|TRBJ1-1|TRBV20-1|.|.
CSARRDVSTEAFF
TGCAGTGCTAGAAGGGATGTTAGCACTGAAGCTTTCTTT
>14|TRBJ2-3|TRBV20-1|.|.
CSATGREVTDTQYF
TGCAGTGCCACTGGGCGGGAAGTCACAGATACGCAGTATTTT
>15|TRBJ2-7|TRBV7-3|TRBD2|.
CASSFDSGGNNEQYF
TGTGCCAGCAGCTTCGATAGCGGGGGGAACAATGAGCAGTACTTC
>14|TRBJ2-1|TRBV20-1|TRBD2|.
CSAPSGSFPGEQFF
TGCAGTGCCCCTAGCGGGTCTTTCCCGGGGGAGCAGTTCTTC
>18|TRBJ2-5|TRBV7-3|.|few
CASSLRGQGSPDQETQYF
TGTGCCAGCAGCTTAAGGGGCCAGGGTAGCCCGGACCAAGAGACCCAGTACTTC
>14|TRBJ1-2|TRBV3-1|TRBD1|many
CASSQVEGASGYTF
TGTGCCAGCAGCCAAGTCGAGGGGGCGTCCGGCTACACCTTC
>14|TRBJ2-5|TRBV28|TRBD1|.
CASSVQGALETQYF
TGTGCCAGCAGTGTACAGGGGGCTTTAGAGACCCAGTACTTC
>13|TRBJ2-1|TRBV5-6|.|.
CASSCGSANEQFF
TGTGCCAGCAGCTGTGGAAGCGCCAATGAGCAGTTCTTC
>12|TRBJ2-7|TRBV30|.|few
CAWNEGPYEQYF
TGTGCCTGGAACGAGGGTCCCTACGAGCAGTACTTC
>16|TRBJ2-3|TRBV11-2|TRBD2|.
CASRPSSGGVSDTQYF
TGTGCCAGCAGACCTTCTAGCGGGGGGGTTTCAGATACGCAGTATTTT
>15|TRBJ2-1|TRBV5-4|TRBD1|.
CASTPGTGMGLEQFF
TGTGCCAGCACCCCCGGGACAGGGATGGGCCTTGAGCAGTTCTTC
>14|TRBJ2-6|TRBV7-9|.|.
CASSLIAGANVLTF
TGTGCCAGCAGCTTAATCGCTGGGGCCAACGTCCTGACTTTC
>17|TRBJ2-6|TRBV6-2/TRBV6-3|TRBD1|.
CASRPTGGVSGANVLTF
TGTGCCAGCCGTCCCACAGGGGGCGTCTCTGGGGCCAACGTCCTGACTTTC
>15|TRBJ2-7|TRBV7-3|TRBD2|.
CASSRTSGLSYEQYF
TGTGCCAGCAGCCGGACTAGCGGGTTATCCTACGAGCAGTACTTC
>14|TRBJ2-1|TRBV7-2|.|few
CASSFSTLANEQFF
TGTGCCAGCAGCTTTTCCACCCTTGCCAATGAGCAGTTCTTC
>14|TRBJ2-1|TRBV3-1|TRBD2|.
CASSQTAGGNEQFF
TGTGCCAGCAGCCAGACAGCGGGGGGGAATGAGCAGTTCTTC
>17|TRBJ2-3|TRBV7-2|TRBD2|once
CVSSLALAGTSTDTQYF
TGTGTCAGCAGCTTAGCACTAGCGGGGACAAGCACAGATACGCAGTATTTT
>13|TRBJ1-2|TRBV20-1|TRBD1|once
CSAPTGERGDYTF
TGCAGTGCTCCGACAGGGGAAAGGGGTGACTACACCTTC
>12|TRBJ2-4|TRBV3-1|TRBD1|few
CASSSRQGIQYF
TGTGCCAGCAGCTCAAGACAGGGCATTCAGTACTTC
>14|TRBJ2-7|TRBV11-1|.|few
CASSSRQSSYEQYF
TGTGCCAGCAGCTCCCGACAGAGCTCCTACGAGCAGTACTTC
>15|TRBJ2-5|TRBV3-1|.|.
CASSQAPEPVKTQYF
TGTGCCAGCAGTCAAGCCCCAGAGCCTGTTAAGACCCAGTACTTC
>14|TRBJ2-7|TRBV12-3/TRBV12-4|TRBD2|once
CANQGLAGEVEQYF
TGTGCCAACCAAGGACTAGCGGGAGAGGTCGAGCAGTACTTC
>13|TRBJ2-1|TRBV27|.|few
CASSFREWDEQFF
TGTGCCAGCAGTTTCCGGGAGTGGGATGAGCAGTTCTTC
>15|TRBJ2-6|TRBV27|.|.
CASSFHSSGANVLTF
TGTGCCAGCAGTTTCCACAGCTCTGGGGCCAACGTCCTGACTTTC
>14|TRBJ2-3|TRBV20-1|.|.
CSAHESSSTDTQYF
TGCAGTGCCCACGAATCCTCTAGCACAGATACGCAGTATTTT
>17|TRBJ2-3|TRBV5-1|TRBD2|.
CASSARLAASSTDTQYF
TGCGCCAGCAGCGCCAGACTAGCGGCAAGTAGCACAGATACGCAGTATTTT
>13|TRBJ1-6|TRBV20-1|.|once
CSARRETSSPPHF
TGCAGTGCTAGACGAGAAACGAGTTCACCCCCCCACTTT
>17|TRBJ2-5|TRBV6-2/TRBV6-3|TRBD1|.
CTSSLIPGQGLSGEQYF
TGTACCAGCAGTCTCATTCCGGGACAGGGGTTATCGGGTGAGCAGTACTTC
>14|TRBJ1-1|TRBV28|.|few
CASNTQGWITEAFF
TGTGCCAGCAACACGCAGGGGTGGATCACTGAAGCTTTCTTT
>16|TRBJ1-1|TRBV2|TRBD1|.
CASSPGTGGDWTEAFF
TGTGCCAGCAGCCCCGGGACAGGGGGCGATTGGACTGAAGCTTTCTTT
>13|TRBJ2-5|TRBV12-5|.|.
CASGVTRSETQYF
TGTGCTAGTGGTGTAACACGTTCGGAGACCCAGTACTTC
>13|TRBJ2-7|TRBV29-1|TRBD2|few
CSGFSGRSGEQYF
TGCAGCGGTTTCAGCGGGAGATCAGGGGAGCAGTACTTC
>17|TRBJ2-3|TRBV11-2|.|few
CASSLRRGLQGTDTQYF
TGTGCCAGCAGCCTTCGGCGGGGGCTGCAAGGCACAGATACGCAGTATTTT
>15|TRBJ2-4|TRBV7-2|TRBD2|.
CASSSDVRAGVIQYF
TGTGCCAGCAGCTCCGACGTCCGCGCGGGAGTCATTCAGTACTTC
>13|TRBJ2-4|TRBV20-1|TRBD2|few
CSASGRAKNIQYF
TGCAGTGCTAGCGGGAGGGCAAAAAACATTCAGTACTTC
>12|TRBJ2-3|TRBV7-6|.|.
CASSLTKGTQYF
TGTGCCAGCAGCTTAACTAAGGGTACGCAGTATTTT
>15|TRBJ2-1|TRBV20-1|TRBD2|.
CSASLAGASYNEQFF
TGCAGTGCGTCACTAGCGGGGGCCTCCTACAATGAGCAGTTCTTC
>17|TRBJ2-7|TRBV11-1|.|few
CASSSPRADSSYNEQYF
TGTGCCAGCAGCTCCCCCAGGGCGGATAGCTCCTACAATGAGCAGTACTTC
>13|TRBJ1-2|TRBV20-1|TRBD1|.
CSASPGTGEDYTF
TGCAGTGCTAGCCCGGGGACAGGGGAAGACTACACCTTC
>13|TRBJ1-4|TRBV20-1|.|.
CSARAQGGEKLFF
TGCAGTGCTAGAGCCCAGGGTGGTGAAAAACTGTTTTTT
>15|TRBJ2-2|TRBV20-1|TRBD1|few
CSASRGQENTGELFF
TGCAGTGCCTCCCGGGGACAGGAGAACACCGGGGAGCTGTTTTTT
>14|TRBJ2-3|TRBV20-1|.|few
CSAKRGPSTDTQYF
TGCAGTGCTAAACGAGGACCTAGCACAGATACGCAGTATTTT
>19|TRBJ1-2|TRBV4-2|TRBD1|few
CASSQDVQGAIFGSYGYTF
TGTGCCAGCAGCCAAGATGTCCAGGGGGCGATTTTTGGAAGCTATGGCTACACCTTC
>14|TRBJ2-7|TRBV5-1|TRBD1|many
CASTLGTGGDEQYF
TGCGCCAGCACGCTCGGGACAGGGGGTGACGAGCAGTACTTC
>15|TRBJ2-1|TRBV6-2/TRBV6-3|TRBD2|few
CASSYGTSGTNEQFF
TGTGCCAGCAGTTACGGGACTAGCGGTACCAATGAGCAGTTCTTC
>13|TRBJ2-1|TRBV12-3/TRBV12-4|.|.
CASRQAPYNEQFF
TGTGCCAGCAGACAGGCTCCCTACAATGAGCAGTTCTTC
>14|TRBJ1-4|TRBV20-1|.|.
CSAREGSILEKLFF
TGCAGTGCTAGAGAGGGCAGTATTCTAGAAAAACTGTTTTTT
>18|TRBJ2-1|TRBV5-5|TRBD2|.
CASSLRELGLAGFNEQFF
TGTGCCAGCAGCTTGAGGGAGCTGGGACTAGCGGGGTTCAATGAGCAGTTCTTC
>14|TRBJ1-4|TRBV20-1|TRBD1|few
CSARGDSGREKLFF
TGCAGTGCTAGGGGGGACAGCGGGCGGGAAAAACTGTTTTTT
>12|TRBJ2-7|TRBV20-1|.|.
CSAAGPIYEQYF
TGCAGTGCCGCGGGACCAATCTACGAGCAGTACTTC
>15|TRBJ1-5|TRBV9|TRBD1|few
CASSSGQQINQPQHF
TGTGCCAGCAGCTCGGGACAGCAGATCAATCAGCCCCAGCATTTT
>19|TRBJ2-7|TRBV4-2|TRBD2|few
CASNQEGLTSGGLSYEQYF
TGTGCCAGCAACCAAGAAGGGTTAACTAGCGGGGGGCTCTCCTACGAGCAGTACTTC
>13|TRBJ2-1|TRBV20-1|TRBD1|.
CSAKRQGPNEQFF
TGCAGTGCTAAGAGACAGGGGCCAAATGAGCAGTTCTTC